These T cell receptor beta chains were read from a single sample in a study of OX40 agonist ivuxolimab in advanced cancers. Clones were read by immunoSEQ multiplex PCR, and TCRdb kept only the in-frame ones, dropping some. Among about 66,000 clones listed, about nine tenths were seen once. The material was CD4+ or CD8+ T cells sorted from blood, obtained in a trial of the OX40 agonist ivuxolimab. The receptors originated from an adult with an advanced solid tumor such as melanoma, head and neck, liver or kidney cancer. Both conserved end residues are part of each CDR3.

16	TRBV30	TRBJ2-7	CAWSVRSRIYDNEQYF
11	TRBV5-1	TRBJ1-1	CASTSNTEAFF
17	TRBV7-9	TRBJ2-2	CASSLLLAGGFTGELFF
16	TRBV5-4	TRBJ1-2	CASSLIGRTANYGYTF
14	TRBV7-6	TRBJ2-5	CASSLSWQQETQYF
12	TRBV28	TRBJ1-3	CASSLPRNTIYF
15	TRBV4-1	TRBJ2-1	CASSQQGFNANEQFF
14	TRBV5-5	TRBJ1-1	CASRTGRSNTEAFF
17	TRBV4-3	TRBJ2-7	CASSHALASGRPYEQYF
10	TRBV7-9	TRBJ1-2	CASMGNGYTF
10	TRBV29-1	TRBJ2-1	CSAAYNEQFF
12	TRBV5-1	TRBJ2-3	CASSSDTSKQYF
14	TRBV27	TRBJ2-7	CASRPGGNGGEQYF
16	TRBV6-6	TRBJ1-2	CASTHQAEGAGYGYTF
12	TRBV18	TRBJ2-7	CASSEAGYEQYF
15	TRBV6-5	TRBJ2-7	CASSAPGLAVYEQYF
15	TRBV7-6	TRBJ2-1	CASSLAQAGVDEQFF
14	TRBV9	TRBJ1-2	CASSIGQGTYGYTF
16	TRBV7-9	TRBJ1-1	CASSPGDRDRNTEAFF